This TCR beta chain came from a study of blood T cell repertoires in COVID-19. At the level of the study: T cells, B-cell-depleted T cells, or PBMCs provided the cDNA or gDNA that served as material.

V gave up 5 bases and J gave up 3 bases, with 10 bases separating them. The CDR3 has 14 amino acids. CDR1 SGHTA and CDR2 FQGNSA come from the germline V gene. Only in-frame clones appear in the TCRdb table, and some are missing; sequencing was by immunoSEQ multiplex PCR. The repertoire consists of approximately 260,000 clones, with roughly 87% occurring once and the leading ten covering about 6.9%. The sample comprised PBMCs or T cells enriched from blood (not recorded which). The clonotype was recovered from a woman under 40 with acute COVID-19. The gene calls are TRBV7-2 and TRBJ1-4; D not certain. The CDR3 bases are TGTGCCAGCAGCCCACAGACCTCTAATGAAAAACTGTTTTTT. Amino acid sequence: CASSPQTSNEKLFF. Using reference TRBV7-2 and TRBJ1-4 for the parts outside the CDR3, the full variable domain is GAGVSQSPSNKVTEKGKDVELRCDPISGHTALYWYRQSLGQGLEFLIYFQGNSAPDKSGLPSDRFSAERTGGSVSTLTIQRTQQEDSAVYLCASSPQTSNEKLFFGSGTQLSVL.